The rows below give T cell receptor beta chains drawn from one sample of a study of blood T cells in healthy people across ages. Each CDR3 protein gets one entry after TCRdb re-called the 5' RACE reads with MiXCR. The table has about 730,000 distinct CDR3 sequences, roughly 47% seen once. Input material: blood. Receptor source: a woman aged 55-69 years in good health. CDR3s include the opening cysteine and the closing phenylalanine or tryptophan. A D gene is named only where the DNA matches it firmly. Some rows have no size entry. The others give once, few or many, or a class for an expanded clone.

v_gene: TRBV10-3; d_gene: NA; j_gene: TRBJ1-1; len: 15; abundance: NA; CDR3nt: TGTGCCATCAGTCGGGGCGGGACGGTGGGCACTGAAGCTTTCTTT; CDR3aa: CAISRGGTVGTEAFF
v_gene: TRBV11-3; d_gene: NA; j_gene: TRBJ2-3; len: 19; abundance: few; CDR3nt: TGTGCCAGCAGCTTAGGGTCTCCCTGGGGACTGAGAAGCACAGATACGCAGTATTTT; CDR3aa: CASSLGSPWGLRSTDTQYF
v_gene: TRBV12-3/TRBV12-4; d_gene: TRBD2; j_gene: TRBJ2-1; len: 14; abundance: NA; CDR3nt: TGTGCCTGCAGTCCCCAGTCCAGCGGGAGTGAGCAGTTCTTC; CDR3aa: CACSPQSSGSEQFF
v_gene: TRBV13; d_gene: NA; j_gene: TRBJ1-2; len: 15; abundance: NA; CDR3nt: TGTGCCAGCAGCCCCCGCTGGGTGGGGAACTATGGCTACACCTTC; CDR3aa: CASSPRWVGNYGYTF
v_gene: TRBV20-1; d_gene: TRBD2; j_gene: TRBJ2-1; len: 19; abundance: NA; CDR3nt: TGCAGTGCTAGGGGAGGGGGAAAGATAGCGGGGGCCTCCTACAATGAGCAGTTCTTC; CDR3aa: CSARGGGKIAGASYNEQFF
v_gene: TRBV12-3/TRBV12-4; d_gene: NA; j_gene: TRBJ2-6; len: 17; abundance: NA; CDR3nt: TGTGCCAGCACCCGTTCGGAGCAGGTCCCTGGGGCCAACGTCCTGACTTTC; CDR3aa: CASTRSEQVPGANVLTF
v_gene: TRBV10-3; d_gene: NA; j_gene: TRBJ1-2; len: 14; abundance: NA; CDR3nt: TGTGCCATCAGTAACCCCAGGGGTGACTATGGCTACACCTTC; CDR3aa: CAISNPRGDYGYTF
v_gene: TRBV4-2; d_gene: NA; j_gene: TRBJ2-6; len: 16; abundance: NA; CDR3nt: TGTGCCAGCAGCCAAGATGAACTCTCTGGGGCCAACGTCCTGACTTTC; CDR3aa: CASSQDELSGANVLTF
v_gene: TRBV5-1; d_gene: NA; j_gene: TRBJ2-3; len: 14; abundance: few; CDR3nt: TGCGCCAGCAGCGATGTCCGAAGCACAGATACGCAGTATTTT; CDR3aa: CASSDVRSTDTQYF
v_gene: TRBV4-1; d_gene: NA; j_gene: TRBJ2-1; len: 13; abundance: NA; CDR3nt: TGCGTCAGCAGCCACATGTTTGGGAATGAGCAGTTCTTC; CDR3aa: CVSSHMFGNEQFF
v_gene: TRBV20-1; d_gene: TRBD1; j_gene: TRBJ2-1; len: 15; abundance: NA; CDR3nt: TGCAGTGCTGACGCCGGGACCCCGGGACAGAATACGCAGTTCTTC; CDR3aa: CSADAGTPGQNTQFF
v_gene: TRBV2; d_gene: NA; j_gene: TRBJ2-7; len: 12; abundance: NA; CDR3nt: TGTGCCAGCAGCTACCAGGACTACGAGCAGTACTTC; CDR3aa: CASSYQDYEQYF
v_gene: TRBV24-1; d_gene: TRBD2; j_gene: TRBJ2-1; len: 16; abundance: few; CDR3nt: TGTGCCTCATGGACTAGCGGGTTTCTATCCTACAATGAGCAGTTCTTC; CDR3aa: CASWTSGFLSYNEQFF
v_gene: TRBV12-3/TRBV12-4; d_gene: TRBD1; j_gene: TRBJ1-5; len: 15; abundance: NA; CDR3nt: TGTGCCGGCAGTGTACAGGGGGCTAGCAATCAGCCCCAGCATTTT; CDR3aa: CAGSVQGASNQPQHF
v_gene: TRBV10-3; d_gene: TRBD2; j_gene: TRBJ2-1; len: 14; abundance: NA; CDR3nt: TGTGCCATCAGTGAAAGCGGGGGGGCCGATGAGCAGTTCTTC; CDR3aa: CAISESGGADEQFF
v_gene: TRBV9; d_gene: TRBD1; j_gene: TRBJ1-6; len: 10; abundance: few; CDR3nt: TGCATCCAGGGGGTCTCACCCCTCCACTTT; CDR3aa: CIQGVSPLHF
v_gene: TRBV25-1; d_gene: NA; j_gene: TRBJ1-2; len: 14; abundance: few; CDR3nt: TGTGCCAGCATGGCTGAGGGAGCTAACTATGGCTACACCTTC; CDR3aa: CASMAEGANYGYTF
v_gene: TRBV19; d_gene: NA; j_gene: TRBJ2-3; len: 14; abundance: few; CDR3nt: TGTGCCAGTAGCCGGGGGTGGAGCACAGATACGCAGTATTTT; CDR3aa: CASSRGWSTDTQYF
v_gene: TRBV6-5; d_gene: NA; j_gene: TRBJ1-1; len: 15; abundance: NA; CDR3nt: TGTGCCAGCAGGCGGGAATATCAGGGGAACACTGAAGCTTTCTTT; CDR3aa: CASRREYQGNTEAFF
v_gene: TRBV3-1; d_gene: NA; j_gene: TRBJ1-1; len: 13; abundance: many; CDR3nt: TGTGCCAGCAGCCAAGGACGGAACACTGAAGCTTTCTTT; CDR3aa: CASSQGRNTEAFF
v_gene: TRBV12-3/TRBV12-4; d_gene: TRBD2; j_gene: TRBJ2-3; len: 20; abundance: many; CDR3nt: TGTGCCAGCAGCAGCCTTGGCGGGCTAGCGGGGGGGCCGAGAACAGATACGCAGTATTTT; CDR3aa: CASSSLGGLAGGPRTDTQYF
v_gene: TRBV16; d_gene: NA; j_gene: TRBJ1-2; len: 18; abundance: NA; CDR3nt: TGTGCCAGCAGCCAATCGCCCAGGGTGGCGAATCCCCACTATGGCTACACCTTC; CDR3aa: CASSQSPRVANPHYGYTF
v_gene: TRBV12-3/TRBV12-4; d_gene: NA; j_gene: TRBJ2-7; len: 12; abundance: many; CDR3nt: TGTGCCAGCAGTTCCACGCCCTACGAGCAGTACTTC; CDR3aa: CASSSTPYEQYF
v_gene: TRBV7-8; d_gene: TRBD1; j_gene: TRBJ2-2; len: 15; abundance: few; CDR3nt: TGTGCCAGCAGCTCTAGACAGGGTTGGACCGGGGAGCTGTTTTTT; CDR3aa: CASSSRQGWTGELFF
v_gene: TRBV7-8; d_gene: TRBD2; j_gene: TRBJ2-1; len: 18; abundance: few; CDR3nt: TGTGCCACCCAACCAAGTACCGGGCGGGGGGCGGCCTACAATGAGCAGTTCTTC; CDR3aa: CATQPSTGRGAAYNEQFF
v_gene: TRBV4-1; d_gene: NA; j_gene: TRBJ2-5; len: 16; abundance: once; CDR3nt: TGCGCCAGCAGTAACGACGGCGGAGGAGGACGGGAGACCCAGTACTTC; CDR3aa: CASSNDGGGGRETQYF
v_gene: TRBV24-1; d_gene: NA; j_gene: TRBJ2-1; len: 16; abundance: few; CDR3nt: TGTGCCACCAGTGACCATATAGCCGGGAAGAACAATGAGCAGTTCTTC; CDR3aa: CATSDHIAGKNNEQFF
v_gene: TRBV4-3; d_gene: TRBD2; j_gene: TRBJ2-7; len: 16; abundance: NA; CDR3nt: TGCGCCAGCAGCCAAGAGCGACTAGCGGGACGCTACGAGCAGTACTTC; CDR3aa: CASSQERLAGRYEQYF
v_gene: TRBV7-6; d_gene: NA; j_gene: TRBJ2-1; len: 13; abundance: NA; CDR3nt: TGTGCCAGCAGCTTCCGTTTAGACGGTGAGCAGTTCTTC; CDR3aa: CASSFRLDGEQFF
v_gene: TRBV7-9; d_gene: NA; j_gene: TRBJ2-2; len: 16; abundance: NA; CDR3nt: TGTGCCAGCAGAGTAGTCTCAACTTGGGTCACCGGGGAGCTGTTTTTT; CDR3aa: CASRVVSTWVTGELFF
v_gene: TRBV9; d_gene: NA; j_gene: TRBJ2-1; len: 15; abundance: NA; CDR3nt: TGTGCCAGCAGCGTAGACAGCGCGCTTTACAATGAGCAGTTCTTC; CDR3aa: CASSVDSALYNEQFF
v_gene: TRBV12-3/TRBV12-4; d_gene: TRBD2; j_gene: TRBJ2-3; len: 15; abundance: NA; CDR3nt: TGTGCCAGCAGTCGGAATAGCGGGGGTACAGATACGCAGTATTTT; CDR3aa: CASSRNSGGTDTQYF
v_gene: TRBV6-5; d_gene: TRBD2; j_gene: TRBJ2-3; len: 16; abundance: NA; CDR3nt: TGTGCCAGCAGTTACTCTAGCGGGAGGGGGACAGATACGCAGTATTTT; CDR3aa: CASSYSSGRGTDTQYF
v_gene: TRBV7-9; d_gene: NA; j_gene: TRBJ2-3; len: 14; abundance: NA; CDR3nt: TGTGCCAGCAGCCCCCGGAGGGATCCAGATACGCAGTATTTT; CDR3aa: CASSPRRDPDTQYF
v_gene: TRBV7-6; d_gene: TRBD2; j_gene: TRBJ2-1; len: 17; abundance: NA; CDR3nt: TGTGCCAGCAGCCCGCTTAGAAGGACTAGCGACGTCGTTGAGCAGTTCTTC; CDR3aa: CASSPLRRTSDVVEQFF
v_gene: TRBV7-8; d_gene: NA; j_gene: TRBJ2-5; len: 13; abundance: few; CDR3nt: TGTGCCAGCAGCTTGAGTCAGGGAGAGACCCAGTACTTC; CDR3aa: CASSLSQGETQYF
v_gene: TRBV30; d_gene: NA; j_gene: TRBJ2-2; len: 11; abundance: NA; CDR3nt: TGTGCCTGTAGCCACGCCGGGGAGCTGTTTTTT; CDR3aa: CACSHAGELFF
v_gene: TRBV2; d_gene: NA; j_gene: TRBJ1-2; len: 13; abundance: NA; CDR3nt: TGTGCCAGCACCTCGACGGATAACTATGGCTACACCTTC; CDR3aa: CASTSTDNYGYTF
v_gene: TRBV5-6; d_gene: NA; j_gene: TRBJ2-3; len: 15; abundance: NA; CDR3nt: TGTGCCAGCAGCTTTAGGGTTGGCGGCACAGATACGCAGTATTTT; CDR3aa: CASSFRVGGTDTQYF
v_gene: TRBV12-3/TRBV12-4; d_gene: TRBD2; j_gene: TRBJ2-1; len: 15; abundance: many; CDR3nt: TGTGCCAGCAGGGCCGGTGTGGGCGGGAGTAATGAGCAGTTCTTC; CDR3aa: CASRAGVGGSNEQFF
v_gene: TRBV20-1; d_gene: TRBD2; j_gene: TRBJ2-5; len: 14; abundance: NA; CDR3nt: TGCAGTGCGATGGGCGGGGGGCACCCAAGGACCCAGTACTTC; CDR3aa: CSAMGGGHPRTQYF
v_gene: TRBV20-1; d_gene: TRBD2; j_gene: TRBJ2-1; len: 15; abundance: few; CDR3nt: TGCAGTGCTCATAAGACTAGCGGGGTATCTAATGAGCAGTTCTTC; CDR3aa: CSAHKTSGVSNEQFF
v_gene: TRBV12-3/TRBV12-4; d_gene: NA; j_gene: TRBJ1-5; len: 16; abundance: once; CDR3nt: TGTGCCAGCAGTTATTACAAGGGGGTCGGCAATCAGCCCCAGCATTTT; CDR3aa: CASSYYKGVGNQPQHF
v_gene: TRBV10-3; d_gene: TRBD2; j_gene: TRBJ2-1; len: 15; abundance: few; CDR3nt: TGTGCCATCAGTGAGTTGGTAGCGGGAGAAGGCGAGCAGTTCTTC; CDR3aa: CAISELVAGEGEQFF
v_gene: TRBV14; d_gene: NA; j_gene: TRBJ2-3; len: 14; abundance: NA; CDR3nt: TGTGCCAGCAGCCAACCCCGGAGCACAGATACGCAGTATTTT; CDR3aa: CASSQPRSTDTQYF
v_gene: TRBV18; d_gene: NA; j_gene: TRBJ2-2; len: 14; abundance: NA; CDR3nt: TGTGCCAGCCAATTCGACAGGAACACCGGGGAGCTGTTTTTT; CDR3aa: CASQFDRNTGELFF
v_gene: TRBV20-1; d_gene: NA; j_gene: TRBJ1-6; len: 18; abundance: few; CDR3nt: TGCAGTGCTAGAGATCGAAAAGACCCGGGACGTTATAATTCACCCCTCCACTTT; CDR3aa: CSARDRKDPGRYNSPLHF
v_gene: TRBV10-3; d_gene: NA; j_gene: TRBJ2-1; len: 13; abundance: many; CDR3nt: TGTGCCATCAGTGATGCCCAGGCTTTGGAGCAGTTCTTC; CDR3aa: CAISDAQALEQFF
v_gene: TRBV20-1; d_gene: NA; j_gene: TRBJ2-5; len: 13; abundance: NA; CDR3nt: TGCAGTGCTACCGATAGACTCGACTCGACCCAGTACTTC; CDR3aa: CSATDRLDSTQYF
v_gene: TRBV27; d_gene: NA; j_gene: TRBJ2-7; len: 15; abundance: NA; CDR3nt: TGTGCCAGCAGATTGGGAAAGGGCGACTCCTACGAGCAGTACTTC; CDR3aa: CASRLGKGDSYEQYF
v_gene: TRBV7-3; d_gene: TRBD2; j_gene: TRBJ2-1; len: 15; abundance: NA; CDR3nt: TGTGCCAGCAGCCGGTGGACTAGCGGGTACAATGAGCAGTTCTTC; CDR3aa: CASSRWTSGYNEQFF
v_gene: TRBV7-9; d_gene: TRBD1; j_gene: TRBJ2-7; len: 17; abundance: NA; CDR3nt: TGTGCCAGCAGCTTAACAACAGGGGAAAGGGCCTACAATGAGCAGTACTTC; CDR3aa: CASSLTTGERAYNEQYF
v_gene: TRBV3-1; d_gene: NA; j_gene: TRBJ2-7; len: 18; abundance: NA; CDR3nt: TGTGCCAGCAGCCAAGAAATCCCCTTCCTTGGGGGGACCTACGAGCAGTACTTC; CDR3aa: CASSQEIPFLGGTYEQYF
v_gene: TRBV5-1; d_gene: TRBD2; j_gene: TRBJ2-1; len: 16; abundance: few; CDR3nt: TGCGCCAGCCTGGGACTCGGGCTAGCGGGAGTTGATGAGCAGTTCTTC; CDR3aa: CASLGLGLAGVDEQFF
v_gene: TRBV12-3/TRBV12-4; d_gene: NA; j_gene: TRBJ2-5; len: 12; abundance: many; CDR3nt: TGTGCCAGCAGTGCCGTTCCGGAGACCCAGTACTTC; CDR3aa: CASSAVPETQYF
v_gene: TRBV6-1; d_gene: NA; j_gene: TRBJ2-5; len: 14; abundance: NA; CDR3nt: TGTGCCCAGGGGGGTTTGGGGATACAAGAGACCCAGTACTTC; CDR3aa: CAQGGLGIQETQYF
v_gene: TRBV6-5; d_gene: NA; j_gene: TRBJ2-7; len: 14; abundance: NA; CDR3nt: TGTGCCAGCAGTCCTCCTGGGAGACCTAACGAGCAGTACTTC; CDR3aa: CASSPPGRPNEQYF
v_gene: TRBV12-3/TRBV12-4; d_gene: NA; j_gene: TRBJ2-3; len: 15; abundance: NA; CDR3nt: TGTGCCAGCAGACTAGGGGGGGGCAGGCCAGATACGCAGTATTTT; CDR3aa: CASRLGGGRPDTQYF